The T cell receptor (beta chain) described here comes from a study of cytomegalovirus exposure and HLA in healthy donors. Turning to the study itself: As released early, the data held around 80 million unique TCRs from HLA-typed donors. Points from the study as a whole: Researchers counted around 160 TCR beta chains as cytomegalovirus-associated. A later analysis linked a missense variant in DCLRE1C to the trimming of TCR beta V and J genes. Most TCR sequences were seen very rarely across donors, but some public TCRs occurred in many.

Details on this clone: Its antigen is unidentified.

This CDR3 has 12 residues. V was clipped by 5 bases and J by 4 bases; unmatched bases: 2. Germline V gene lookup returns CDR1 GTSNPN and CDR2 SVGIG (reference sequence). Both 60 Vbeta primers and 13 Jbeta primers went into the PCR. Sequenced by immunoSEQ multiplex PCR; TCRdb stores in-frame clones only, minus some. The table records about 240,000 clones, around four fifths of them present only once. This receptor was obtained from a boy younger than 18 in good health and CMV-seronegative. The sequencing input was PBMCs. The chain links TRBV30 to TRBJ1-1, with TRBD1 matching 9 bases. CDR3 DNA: TGTGCCTGGGGGACAGGGAGCACTGAAGCTTTCTTT. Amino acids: CAWGTGSTEAFF.